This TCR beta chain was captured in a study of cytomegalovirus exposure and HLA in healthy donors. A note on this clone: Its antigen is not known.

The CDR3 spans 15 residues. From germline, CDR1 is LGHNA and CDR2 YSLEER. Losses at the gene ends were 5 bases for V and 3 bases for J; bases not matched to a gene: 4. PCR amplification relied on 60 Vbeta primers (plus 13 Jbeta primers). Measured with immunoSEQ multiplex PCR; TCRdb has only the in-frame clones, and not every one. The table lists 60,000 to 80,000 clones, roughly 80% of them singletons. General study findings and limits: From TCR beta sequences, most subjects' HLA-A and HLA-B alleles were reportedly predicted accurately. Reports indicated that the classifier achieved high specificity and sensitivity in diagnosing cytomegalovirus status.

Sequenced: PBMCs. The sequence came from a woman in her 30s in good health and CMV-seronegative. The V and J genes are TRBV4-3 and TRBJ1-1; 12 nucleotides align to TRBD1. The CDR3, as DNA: TGCGCCAGCAGCGCTGGGACAGGGGGCTACACTGAAGCTTTCTTT. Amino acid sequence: CASSAGTGGYTEAFF.